Below, one T cell receptor (beta chain) is given with its context. This sample was taken from a study of ipilimumab plus nivolumab after autologous stem cell transplantation. About the study: Typical patient got a handful of ipilimumab doses and about eight nivolumab doses (median).

Method: immunoSEQ multiplex PCR; TCRdb's copy keeps in-frame clones and lacks some. Of 40,000 to 45,000 clones listed, about 92% are singletons. The CDR3 is 13 residues long. Trimming left V 8 bases short and J 9 bases short, with 17 bases between. Germline CDR1 is SNHLY and CDR2 is FYNNEI. The TCR was taken from a male donor with multiple myeloma. The sample was PBMCs, taken in a trial of ipilimumab plus nivolumab as post-transplant consolidation. The chain recombines TRBV2 with TRBJ1-5; D remains ambiguous. The CDR3 region has the DNA TGTGCCAGCTCGCCCGGGGAAAGAGGGCCCCAGCATTTT. Amino acids: CASSPGERGPQHF.